This T cell receptor (beta chain) was profiled in a study of cytomegalovirus exposure and HLA in healthy donors. Findings and limits, study-wide: The analysis excluded some indistinguishable V segments, including TRBV6-2 and TRBV6-3. Presence/absence analyses took donor sequencing depth as roughly uniform.

Trimming left V 5 bases short and J 0 bases short, with 12 bases between. Germline loops: CDR1 SGHVS, CDR2 FNYEAQ. The CDR3 consists of 15 residues. Primers: 60 Vbeta forward and 13 Jbeta reverse. Sequencing was performed with immunoSEQ multiplex PCR; in TCRdb, only in-frame clones are kept and a portion is missing. Reported are around 65,000 clones; the ten largest clones contain 15% to 20%. With respect to this clone: Its matching antigen is unknown.

At collection, donors were nominally healthy, but unrecorded immune exposures were probable. The rearrangement joins TRBV7-6 to TRBJ2-3; D is perhaps TRBD2 (5 bases). The sequence was collected from a boy between 5 and 17 years old in good health and CMV-seronegative. The sample consisted of PBMCs. The CDR3 DNA reads TGTGCCAGCAGCGTATGGAGCGGTAGCACAGATACGCAGTATTTT. This sequence encodes CASSVWSGSTDTQYF.